This T cell receptor (beta chain) was recovered during a study of T cell repertoires in cytomegalovirus infection. TCRdb reprocessed the reads via MiXCR and lists one record per CDR3 protein. The table lists hundreds of thousands of distinct CDR3 sequences, over 7.5% of them singletons. Findings of the study overall: The study identified carriers of CMV plus the relevant HLA from cumulative public TCR beta family frequency. Ex vivo responses were dominated by HLA-C-restricted CMV-specific TCR beta clonotypes.

CDR1 is SGDLS and CDR2 is YYNGEE in the germline V gene. This CDR3 has 15 residues. The V end lost 6 bases, the J end lost 2 bases, and 16 bases lay between the germline ends. A remark on this clonotype: Its target is unknown.

This TCR came from a human donor in good health (CMV status not recorded). Some clones in this sample may be carry-over from other donors' samples. The chain carries TRBV9 and TRBJ2-3; possible D gene TRBD1, 5 bases. Material: PBMCs. CDR3 nucleotide sequence: TGTGCCAGCAACGCCCCTATGACAGCCACAGATACGCAGTATTTT. Translated, it gives CASNAPMTATDTQYF.